The following is a T cell receptor beta chain sequence with its context. Its antigen is unknown. The same CDR3 arises from other DNA sequences in this sample as well. This record belongs to a study of shared clonotypes between healthy human individuals. Findings and limits, study-wide: The genetic and exposure-history diversity represented was limited by few donors.

Here immunoSEQ multiplex PCR was the method, and the copy in TCRdb shows in-frame clones only, minus some. This sample yields nearly 2 million clones, of which about 94% are seen a single time; under 1.5% belongs to the top ten. Germline-derived CDR1 and CDR2 are MDHEN and SYDVKM. With 5 bases removed from V and 6 bases from J, the gap between germline ends came to 11 bases. The CDR3 is 12 amino acids. Naivety among CD8 cells was defined by CD45RO negativity and positive CCR7 selection, thereby excluding terminally differentiated effector memory CD45RA+ cells. The sequenced sample consisted of naive CD8+ T cells sorted from blood. V usage is TRBV28 and J usage is TRBJ2-7; D possibly matches TRBD1 or TRBD2 (5 bases each). The TCR was taken from a man between 18 and 35 years old in good health. The CDR3 loop reads CASSQGEGEQYF. In DNA, the CDR3 is TGTGCCAGCAGTCAGGGAGAGGGCGAGCAGTACTTC.